These 26 T cell receptor beta chains came from one sample sequenced in a study of cytomegalovirus exposure and HLA in healthy donors. The primer mix had 60 Vbeta and 13 Jbeta primers. Libraries were prepared by immunoSEQ multiplex PCR; TCRdb keeps only in-frame clonotypes and omits some of them. In the table there are some 170,000 clones, about 81% of which are singletons. Sequencing input: PBMCs. The receptors come from a girl aged 5-17 years in good health and CMV-seropositive.

This clone was counted a single time. The chain recombines TRBV18 with TRBJ2-7; no definite D call. The CDR3 totals 14 residues. V lost 3 bases and J 0 bases, leaving 9 bases between the germline ends. Germline lookup yields CDR1 KGHSH and CDR2 LQKENI. The chain's CDR3 is CASSPAAVSYEQYF. The CDR3 coding sequence is TGTGCCAGCTCACCGGCGGCAGTCTCCTACGAGCAGTACTTC.

The J gene is TRBJ2-7, the V gene TRBV29-1; D may be TRBD2 (5 bases). This CDR3 region has 12 residues. In germline, CDR1 is SQVTM, CDR2 ANQGSEA. V was shortened by 7 bases and J by 6 bases, with 16 bases between the two germline ends. CDR3 sequence (DNA): TGCAGCGCTTCGGGGTTTACGTCCGAGCAGTACTTC. It yields the protein CSASGFTSEQYF.

This clone was counted once. The chain links TRBV6-6 to TRBJ2-7; D gene unclear. This CDR3 spans 15 amino acids. CDR1 MNHNY and CDR2 SVGAGI come from the germline V gene (reference sequence). V was trimmed by 5 bases and J by 0 bases, leaving 14 bases between them. CDR3 sequence: CASSDPRRSSYEQYF. CDR3 in DNA: TGTGCCAGCAGTGACCCTAGGCGAAGCTCCTACGAGCAGTACTTC.

This clone was recorded only once. The V and J genes are TRBV5-5 and TRBJ1-2; D is unclear. V gave up 2 bases and J gave up 4 bases, with 18 bases separating them. The CDR3 length is 16 residues. From germline, CDR1 is SGHKS and CDR2 YYEKEE (reference sequence). CDR3 DNA sequence: TGTGCCAGCAGCTTTCGGACTCCGGACCCCGTCTATGGCTACACCTTC. It codes for CASSFRTPDPVYGYTF.

The chain is built from TRBV5-6 and TRBJ1-2; 8 bases match TRBD1. J gave up 0 bases and V 6 bases, and 1 base lay outside the gene matches. The CDR3 spans 13 residues. Germline V gene sequence: CDR1 SGHDT, CDR2 YYEEEE. This chain's CDR3 is CASIQGANYGYTF. CDR3 nucleotides: TGTGCCAGCATACAGGGGGCTAACTATGGCTACACCTTC.

This chain joins TRBV4-1 and TRBJ2-7; maybe TRBD1 (5 bases). This CDR3 has 13 amino acids. From germline, CDR1 is MGHRA and CDR2 YSYEKL. Trimming pared 1 base from V and 4 bases from J, leaving 8 bases between. The CDR3 sequence is CASSQVTAYEQYF. The CDR3 DNA is TGCGCCAGCAGCCAAGTGACAGCGTACGAGCAGTACTTC.

The V gene is TRBV7-9, the J gene TRBJ1-1, with no clear D. Trimming shortened V by 5 bases and J by 12 bases, and 28 bases separated the two germline ends. CDR1 and CDR2 (germline): SEHNR, FQNEAQ (reference sequence). This CDR3 comprises 16 residues. Here the CDR3 reads CASSPPLRVSLTMSFF. The CDR3 nucleotides are TGTGCCAGCAGCCCGCCTCTGCGGGTGAGCCTAACGATGTCTTTCTTT. Based on the CDR3 plus reference TRBV7-9 and TRBJ1-1, the full variable domain is DTGVSQNPRHKITKRGQNVTFRCDPISEHNRLYWYRQTLGQGPEFLTYFQNEAQLEKSRLLSDRFSAERPKGSFSTLEIQRTEQGDSAMYLCASSPPLRVSLTMSFFGQGTRLTVV.

The CDR3 region is CASSLVRETQYF. In nucleotides, the CDR3 is TGTGCCAGCAGCCTAGTAAGGGAGACCCAGTACTTC. The chain is built from TRBV28 and TRBJ2-5, with D uncertain. The CDR3 totals 12 residues. V dropped 6 bases and J dropped 5 bases, with 10 bases sitting between them. CDR1 MDHEN and CDR2 SYDVKM come from the germline V gene.

J is TRBJ2-2 and V is TRBV7-3; D gene unclear. Germline-derived CDR1 and CDR2 are SGHTA and FQGTGA. Trimming took off 2 bases at V and 2 bases at J, with 9 bases between the two ends. The CDR3 is 15 residues long. CDR3 loop: CASSLSQLNTGELFF. The CDR3 DNA sequence: TGTGCCAGCAGCTTATCCCAACTAAACACCGGGGAGCTGTTTTTT.

J is TRBJ2-2 and V is TRBV30; no definite D call. V lost 2 bases and J lost 4, with 11 bases in between. Per the germline V gene, CDR1 is GTSNPN and CDR2 is SVGIG (reference sequence). The length of the CDR3 is 14 residues. CDR3 amino acids: CAWSRSRITGELFF. The CDR3, as DNA: TGTGCCTGGAGTCGGTCTAGAATCACCGGGGAGCTGTTTTTT.

This clone has just one count. The chain joins TRBV4-1 to TRBJ1-2, with D possibly being TRBD1 (5 bases). This CDR3 is built from 13 residues. Germline CDR1 and CDR2: MGHRA and YSYEKL. Deletions cut 4 bases from V and 3 bases from J, with 9 bases between. In DNA, the CDR3 is TGCGCCAGCAGCCTCAGGGAGGACTATGGCTACACCTTC. Translated: CASSLREDYGYTF.

This rearrangement joins TRBV7-3 to TRBJ2-1; D is unclear. This CDR3 region has 13 residues. Germline lookup yields CDR1 SGHTA and CDR2 FQGTGA. Trimming took 2 bases from V and 2 from J, leaving 4 bases between them. The CDR3 spells CASSLGPYNEQFF. DNA of the CDR3: TGTGCCAGCAGCTTAGGGCCCTACAATGAGCAGTTCTTC.

By share, this clone counts as medium-sized. The J gene is TRBJ2-1, the V gene TRBV25-1; a weak D match, TRBD2 (5 bases). Germline values: CDR1 MGHDK, CDR2 SYGVNS. With 3 bases removed from V and 4 bases from J, the gap between germline ends came to 16 bases. The CDR3 has 16 amino acids. The CDR3 protein is CASSDRGSGLYNEQFF. CDR3 DNA sequence: TGTGCCAGCAGTGATCGTGGCAGCGGACTTTACAATGAGCAGTTCTTC.

The chain joins TRBV4-1 to TRBJ2-7, with a tentative D call TRBD2 (6 bases). Germline CDR1 and CDR2: MGHRA and YSYEKL. Trimming left V 1 base short and J 1 base short, with 17 bases between. The CDR3 is 17 amino acids. The CDR3 loop is CASSQVEGGALSYEQYF. The CDR3, as DNA: TGCGCCAGCAGCCAAGTTGAAGGCGGGGCCCTTTCCTACGAGCAGTACTTC.

The genes are TRBV25-1 and TRBJ1-1; perhaps TRBD1 as D (5 bases). Germline V CDR1 and CDR2: MGHDK, SYGVNS. This CDR3 spans 14 amino acids. The germline V and J ends were trimmed by 1 base and 4 bases, with 10 bases remaining between them. CDR3 loop: CASSELHRTTEAFF. DNA of the CDR3: TGTGCCAGCAGTGAATTGCACAGGACCACTGAAGCTTTCTTT.

V and J are TRBV6-6 and TRBJ2-5; D is unresolved. CDR3 length: 13 residues. Germline CDR1 reads MNHNY; CDR2 reads SVGAGI (reference sequence). V was clipped by 2 bases and J by 2 bases, with 6 bases between them. The CDR3 DNA reads as TGTGCCAGCAGTTACGCCAGACAAGAGACCCAGTACTTC. Its translation: CASSYARQETQYF.

The genes are TRBV7-9 and TRBJ1-1, with D possibly TRBD1 on 5 matching bases. This CDR3 is 13 amino acids long. The V end lost 8 bases, the J end lost 0 bases, and 10 bases lay between the germline ends. Looked up from germline, CDR1 is SEHNR and CDR2 is FQNEAQ (reference sequence). The CDR3 DNA reads as TGTGCCAGCGCGGGGGGAATGAACACTGAAGCTTTCTTT. Its translation is CASAGGMNTEAFF.

The V and J genes are TRBV18 and TRBJ2-3, with TRBD1 matching over 9 bases. The V and J ends lost 3 bases and 3 bases, in that order; junction bases with no gene match: 7. CDR3 length: 16 amino acids. Per germline, CDR1 KGHSH and CDR2 LQKENI. The CDR3 DNA reads TGTGCCAGCTCACCCATCCCGGGACAGGGAACAGATACGCAGTATTTT. Its protein is CASSPIPGQGTDTQYF.

This clone appeared once. The chain joins TRBV29-1 to TRBJ2-7; TRBD1 matches at 9 bases. Unmatched junction bases numbered 3, after V lost 4 bases and J lost 2 bases. The length of the CDR3 is 13 residues. CDR1 and CDR2 from the germline V gene are SQVTM and ANQGSEA. As DNA, the CDR3 is TGCAGCGTTGGAGGGACAGGGCCCTACGAGCAGTACTTC. Translated, it gives CSVGGTGPYEQYF.

This clone was detected only a few times. The DNA of the CDR3 is TGTGCCAGCAGCCCAACAGGGGGGGGCTCCTACGAGCAGTACTTC. Residues: CASSPTGGGSYEQYF. This rearrangement joins TRBV7-8 to TRBJ2-7, with a possible D match to TRBD1 (8 bases). Germline V gives CDR1 SGHVS, CDR2 FQNEAQ. V lost 5 bases to trimming and J lost 0 bases, with 14 bases between them. The CDR3 is 15 amino acids.

The genes are TRBV6-6 and TRBJ1-5; D unresolved. The V end lost 8 bases, the J end lost 7 bases, and 15 bases lay between the germline ends. The CDR3 consists of 13 residues. The germline V gene encodes CDR1 MNHNY and CDR2 SVGAGI (reference sequence). CDR3 in amino acids: CASLDQGRQPQHF. The DNA of the CDR3 is TGTGCCAGCCTCGATCAAGGGAGGCAGCCCCAGCATTTT.

This chain uses TRBV7-9 with TRBJ2-7; 7 bases align to TRBD1. The CDR3 is 15 amino acids. Trimming removed 1 base from V and 0 bases from J; junction bases left unmatched: 3. Germline CDR1 reads SEHNR; CDR2 reads FQNEAQ (reference sequence). CDR3 region: CASSLGQGSSYEQYF. Here the CDR3 DNA reads TGTGCCAGCAGCTTAGGACAGGGAAGCTCCTACGAGCAGTACTTC. Full variable domain (remainder filled in from reference TRBV7-9 and TRBJ2-7): DTGVSQNPRHKITKRGQNVTFRCDPISEHNRLYWYRQTLGQGPEFLTYFQNEAQLEKSRLLSDRFSAERPKGSFSTLEIQRTEQGDSAMYLCASSLGQGSSYEQYFGPGTRLTVT.

The rearrangement uses TRBV30 and TRBJ1-1; D gene unclear. Per germline, CDR1 GTSNPN and CDR2 SVGIG (reference sequence). This CDR3 contains 11 residues. Trimming removed 5 bases at V and 6 bases at J, with 10 bases between. CDR3 in DNA: TGTGCCTGGGCCCGAAGCGCTGAAGCTTTCTTT. It encodes CAWARSAEAFF.

This chain joins TRBV5-5 and TRBJ1-1; D gene uncertain. Germline V gene lookup returns CDR1 SGHKS and CDR2 YYEKEE (reference sequence). The CDR3 contains 15 residues. Trimming removed 4 bases at V and 1 base at J, with 14 bases between. The CDR3 loop is CASSRRFPGNTEAFF. The CDR3 DNA reads TGTGCCAGCAGCCGGCGCTTCCCAGGGAACACTGAAGCTTTCTTT.

V usage is TRBV28 and J usage is TRBJ2-1, with TRBD1 as a possible D gene (6 bases). The CDR3 extends over 16 amino acids. In germline, CDR1 is MDHEN, CDR2 SYDVKM. V was trimmed by 5 bases and J by 3 bases, leaving 17 bases between them. This CDR3 is CASSRNSGAFYNEQFF. For the CDR3, the DNA is TGTGCCAGCAGTCGCAATTCAGGGGCTTTCTACAATGAGCAGTTCTTC. Using reference TRBV28 and TRBJ2-1 for the parts outside the CDR3, the full variable domain is DVKVTQSSRYLVKRTGEKVFLECVQDMDHENMFWYRQDPGLGLRLIYFSYDVKMKEKGDIPEGYSVSREKKERFSLILESASTNQTSMYLCASSRNSGAFYNEQFFGPGTRLTVL.

V usage is TRBV7-9 and J usage is TRBJ1-1; TRBD1 agrees at 7 bases. CDR3 length equals 12 residues. Germline CDR1 and CDR2: SEHNR and FQNEAQ (reference sequence). The ends lost 7 bases at V and 5 bases at J; junction bases unmatched: 4. The DNA for the CDR3 is TGTGCCAGCAACAGGGGAGAGACTGAAGCTTTCTTT. Amino acids: CASNRGETEAFF.